These 5 T cell receptor beta chains were all obtained from the same sample, sequenced in a study of T cells in Graves' hyperthyroidism and ophthalmopathy. Amplified TCR beta CDR3 regions came from RNA transcripts. The primer set for the first-round RT-PCR of the TCR CDR3 was HTBI. TCRdb re-analysed the multiplex PCR reads in MiXCR, keeping a single row per CDR3 protein. The sample has approximately 400,000 distinct CDR3 sequences, around 15% seen once. The source material was blood. The receptors were sampled from a man aged 45-60 years with Graves' ophthalmopathy.

This chain links TRBV20-1 with TRBJ2-1; 11 nucleotides agree with TRBD2. The CDR3 sequence is 14 residues long. CDR1 is DFQATT, CDR2 SNEGSKA, per germline (reference sequence). V gave up 5 bases and J gave up 9 bases; unmatched junction bases: 9. CDR3 protein: CSASSGRLGGEQFF. CDR3 bases: TGCAGTGCTTCTAGCGGGAGGTTGGGTGGTGAGCAGTTCTTC.

The chain employs TRBV28 and TRBJ2-7; the D is unclear. The germline V gene encodes CDR1 MDHEN and CDR2 SYDVKM. The V and J ends lost 6 bases and 1 base respectively, with 10 bases between them. The CDR3 covers 13 residues. The CDR3 bases are TGTGCCAGCAGATCCACGGCTTCCTACGAGCAGTACTTC. Its translation: CASRSTASYEQYF.

The table lists this clonotype with a few counts. The CDR3 DNA sequence: TGTGCCAGTAGCCGCTTAGCAGGGGTCAATCAGCCCCAGCATTTT. This encodes CASSRLAGVNQPQHF. The genes are TRBV19 and TRBJ1-5, with D possibly TRBD1 on 6 matching bases. Trimming shortened V by 6 bases and J by 3 bases, and 15 bases separated the two germline ends. Germline CDR1 reads LNHDA; CDR2 reads SQIVND (reference sequence). The length of the CDR3 is 15 residues.

The table lists this clonotype with a few counts. This chain uses TRBV7-3 with TRBJ2-2; 11 bases map to TRBD2. Germline values: CDR1 SGHTA, CDR2 FQGTGA. This CDR3 has 18 amino acids. Unmatched junction bases numbered 9, after V lost 1 base and J lost 5 bases. CDR3 protein: CASSLNALAGDRTGELFF. The CDR3 DNA sequence: TGTGCCAGCAGCTTAAACGCACTAGCGGGAGATCGGACCGGGGAGCTGTTTTTT.

The genes are TRBV6-1 and TRBJ1-1; D gene unclear. The CDR3 has 15 residues. Germline loops: CDR1 MNHNS, CDR2 SASEGT. Trimming stripped 4 bases from V and 1 base from J, with 13 bases between. CDR3: CASSALSTPNTEAFF. CDR3 in DNA: TGTGCCAGCAGTGCCCTATCAACTCCGAACACTGAAGCTTTCTTT.